Listed here are 15 T cell receptor beta chains from one sample, sequenced in a study of T cell repertoires in cytomegalovirus infection. Via MiXCR, TCRdb re-called the reads, giving one row per CDR3 protein. The table has 450,000 to 650,000 distinct CDR3 sequences, under 45% seen once. Which antigens these TCRs recognize remains unknown. Sequences were derived from cultured PBMCs, sampled from culture after CMV antigen stimulation. The receptors come from a human donor in good health (CMV status not recorded). Some clones in this sample may be carry-over from other donors' samples.

This clonotype came up a few times. The V call is TRBV6-6, the J call TRBJ2-5; D not resolved. CDR1 is MNHNY and CDR2 is SVGAGI in the germline V gene (reference sequence). This CDR3 contains 14 residues. Between the trimmed V and J ends, which lost 3 bases and 2 bases, there was a span of 10 bases. DNA for the CDR3: TGTGCCAGCAGTTATTGGAAGGGACAAGAGACCCAGTACTTC. Amino acids: CASSYWKGQETQYF.

In this sample, this clonotype turned up a few times. The rearrangement uses TRBV6-2 or TRBV6-3 and TRBJ1-2, with 8 bases fitting TRBD1. The CDR3 has 14 residues. Germline CDR1 and CDR2: MNHEY and SVGEGT. V lost 0 bases, J lost 8 bases, and 5 bases stayed unmatched. The CDR3 spells CASSYSRGRGGYTF. The CDR3 DNA is TGTGCCAGCAGTTACTCCAGGGGGCGCGGAGGCTACACCTTC.

The genes are TRBV10-3 and TRBJ1-2; no clear D gene. The CDR3 covers 13 residues. V lost 4 bases and J 5 bases, leaving 11 bases between the germline ends. Germline V CDR1 and CDR2: ENHRY, SYGVKD. The CDR3 loop reads CAISGQRGYGYTF. The CDR3 DNA follows: TGTGCCATCAGTGGGCAGAGAGGTTATGGCTACACCTTC.

The chain couples TRBV6-6 to TRBJ1-5, with a possible D match to TRBD1 (6 bases). The CDR3 sequence is 15 residues long. V was clipped by 2 bases and J by 7 bases, with 15 bases between them. Germline values: CDR1 MNHNY, CDR2 SVGAGI (reference sequence). In DNA, the CDR3 is TGTGCCAGCAGTTACCCCCGGGGAGGGGGACAGCCCCAGCATTTT. Its translation: CASSYPRGGGQPQHF.

This clonotype was seen more than once but under ten times. This chain connects TRBV29-1 to TRBJ2-6, with D possibly TRBD2 on 6 matching bases. The CDR3 is made up of 20 amino acids. Germline CDR1 reads SQVTM; CDR2 reads ANQGSEA. V was shortened by 4 bases and J by 0 bases, with 25 bases between the two germline ends. Here the CDR3 reads CSVALFTSSDGASGANVLTF. In DNA, the CDR3 is TGCAGCGTTGCCCTATTTACTAGCTCTGATGGGGCCTCTGGGGCCAACGTCCTGACTTTC.

This clonotype was picked up a small number of times. This chain joins TRBV12-3 or TRBV12-4 and TRBJ1-5, with 7 positions matching TRBD1. The length of the CDR3 is 14 residues. V gave up 5 bases and J gave up 7 bases; unmatched junction bases: 8. The CDR3 here is CASSVPGQNQPQHF. In DNA form, the CDR3 reads TGTGCCAGCAGTGTCCCGGGACAGAACCAGCCCCAGCATTTT.

This chain connects TRBV7-2 to TRBJ1-6; the D gene is possibly TRBD1 (5 bases). Trimming cost V 0 bases and J 6 bases, with 15 bases left between them. Germline assignment: CDR1 SGHTA and CDR2 FQGNSA. This CDR3 region has 17 residues. CDR3 region: CASSLARGRRINSPLHF. CDR3 nucleotide sequence: TGTGCCAGCAGCTTAGCGCGGGGCAGACGTATTAATTCACCCCTCCACTTT.

The chain recombines TRBV20-1 with TRBJ1-1; D is possibly TRBD1 (6 bases). V lost 5 bases and J 7 bases, leaving 11 bases between the germline ends. This CDR3 is 11 amino acids long. In germline, CDR1 is DFQATT, CDR2 SNEGSKA (reference sequence). Here the CDR3 DNA reads TGCAGTGCTCGTGGACAGAATGAAGCTTTCTTT. Protein sequence: CSARGQNEAFF.

J is TRBJ1-2 and V is TRBV18, with 8 positions matching TRBD1. V lost 0 bases, J lost 3 bases, and 9 bases stayed unmatched. This CDR3 comprises 17 residues. Per the germline V gene, CDR1 is KGHSH and CDR2 is LQKENI. This chain's CDR3 is CASSPPAGGADHYGYTF. For the CDR3, the DNA is TGTGCCAGCTCACCACCGGCAGGGGGCGCCGATCACTATGGCTACACCTTC.

Points on this clonotype: Mismatch with germline at one junction end may stem from a read error. The chain is built from TRBV20-1 and TRBJ2-1; TRBD2 aligns across 13 bases. CDR3 size: 15 residues. Germline CDR1 and CDR2: DFQATT and SNEGSKA (reference sequence). The DNA of the CDR3 is TGCAGTGCTTTAACTAGCGGGAGGGCCAAGAGCCCAGTCCATTTC. This encodes CSALTSGRAKSPVHF.

The rearrangement links TRBV12-3 or TRBV12-4 to TRBJ1-1, with 9 nucleotides matching TRBD1. V shed 6 bases and J 6 bases; nucleotides not matched to a gene: 8. This CDR3 is built from 14 residues. CDR3 in amino acids: CASSPGTGSPEAFF. The CDR3 DNA sequence: TGTGCCAGCAGCCCCGGGACAGGGTCCCCTGAAGCTTTCTTT.

The chain uses TRBV6-8 and TRBJ2-1, with TRBD2 identical over 10 bases. V gave up 0 bases and J gave up 7 bases; unmatched junction bases: 3. This CDR3 is 15 amino acids long. Germline CDR1 is MNHGY and CDR2 is SAAAGT. The CDR3 bases are TGTGCCAGCAGTTACTCGGGACTAGCGAGGAATGAGCAGTTCTTC. Protein: CASSYSGLARNEQFF.

This clonotype was seen only a few times. The chain links TRBV7-2 to TRBJ2-7; TRBD2 agrees at 10 bases. Germline loops: CDR1 SGHTA, CDR2 FQGNSA. The junction had 15 bases not matched to a gene; V was cut back by 2 bases and J by 5 bases. The CDR3 runs to 18 residues. The CDR3 region has the DNA TGTGCCAGCAGCTTAAACCTCCCCACTAGCGGGATCATAGACGAGCAGTACTTC. Protein: CASSLNLPTSGIIDEQYF.

This clonotype has just a few counts. V and J are TRBV19 and TRBJ2-2; D ambiguous. This CDR3 is built from 13 residues. The ends were cut back, 4 bases at V and 2 bases at J, with 5 bases in the middle. Germline CDR1 is LNHDA and CDR2 is SQIVND (reference sequence). The CDR3 nucleotides read TGTGCCAGTAGTACCTCCAACACCGGGGAGCTGTTTTTT. Translated: CASSTSNTGELFF.

In this sample, this clonotype turned up a few times. The rearrangement uses TRBV7-9 and TRBJ2-1; D is uncertain. CDR1 and CDR2 from the germline V gene are SEHNR and FQNEAQ (reference sequence). Between the trimmed V and J ends, which lost 5 bases and 10 bases, there was a span of 12 bases. There are 12 residues in the CDR3. CDR3 protein: CASSLSQREQFF. Written as DNA, the CDR3 is TGTGCCAGCAGCCTGTCCCAGCGCGAGCAGTTCTTC.